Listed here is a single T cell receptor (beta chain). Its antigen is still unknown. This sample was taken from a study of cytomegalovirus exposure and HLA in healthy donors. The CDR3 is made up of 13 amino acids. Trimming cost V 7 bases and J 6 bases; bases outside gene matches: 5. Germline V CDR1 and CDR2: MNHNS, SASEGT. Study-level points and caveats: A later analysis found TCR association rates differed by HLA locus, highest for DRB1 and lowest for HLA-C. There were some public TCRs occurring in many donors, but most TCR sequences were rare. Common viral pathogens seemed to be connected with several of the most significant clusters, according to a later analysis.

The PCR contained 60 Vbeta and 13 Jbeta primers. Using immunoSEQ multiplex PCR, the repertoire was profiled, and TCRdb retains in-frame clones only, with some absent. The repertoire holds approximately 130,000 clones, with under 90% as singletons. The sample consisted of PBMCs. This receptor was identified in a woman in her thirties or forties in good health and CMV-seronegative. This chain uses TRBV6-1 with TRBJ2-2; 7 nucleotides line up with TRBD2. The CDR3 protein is CASIAGEAGELFF. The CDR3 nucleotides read TGTGCCAGCATTGCGGGAGAGGCCGGGGAGCTGTTTTTT.